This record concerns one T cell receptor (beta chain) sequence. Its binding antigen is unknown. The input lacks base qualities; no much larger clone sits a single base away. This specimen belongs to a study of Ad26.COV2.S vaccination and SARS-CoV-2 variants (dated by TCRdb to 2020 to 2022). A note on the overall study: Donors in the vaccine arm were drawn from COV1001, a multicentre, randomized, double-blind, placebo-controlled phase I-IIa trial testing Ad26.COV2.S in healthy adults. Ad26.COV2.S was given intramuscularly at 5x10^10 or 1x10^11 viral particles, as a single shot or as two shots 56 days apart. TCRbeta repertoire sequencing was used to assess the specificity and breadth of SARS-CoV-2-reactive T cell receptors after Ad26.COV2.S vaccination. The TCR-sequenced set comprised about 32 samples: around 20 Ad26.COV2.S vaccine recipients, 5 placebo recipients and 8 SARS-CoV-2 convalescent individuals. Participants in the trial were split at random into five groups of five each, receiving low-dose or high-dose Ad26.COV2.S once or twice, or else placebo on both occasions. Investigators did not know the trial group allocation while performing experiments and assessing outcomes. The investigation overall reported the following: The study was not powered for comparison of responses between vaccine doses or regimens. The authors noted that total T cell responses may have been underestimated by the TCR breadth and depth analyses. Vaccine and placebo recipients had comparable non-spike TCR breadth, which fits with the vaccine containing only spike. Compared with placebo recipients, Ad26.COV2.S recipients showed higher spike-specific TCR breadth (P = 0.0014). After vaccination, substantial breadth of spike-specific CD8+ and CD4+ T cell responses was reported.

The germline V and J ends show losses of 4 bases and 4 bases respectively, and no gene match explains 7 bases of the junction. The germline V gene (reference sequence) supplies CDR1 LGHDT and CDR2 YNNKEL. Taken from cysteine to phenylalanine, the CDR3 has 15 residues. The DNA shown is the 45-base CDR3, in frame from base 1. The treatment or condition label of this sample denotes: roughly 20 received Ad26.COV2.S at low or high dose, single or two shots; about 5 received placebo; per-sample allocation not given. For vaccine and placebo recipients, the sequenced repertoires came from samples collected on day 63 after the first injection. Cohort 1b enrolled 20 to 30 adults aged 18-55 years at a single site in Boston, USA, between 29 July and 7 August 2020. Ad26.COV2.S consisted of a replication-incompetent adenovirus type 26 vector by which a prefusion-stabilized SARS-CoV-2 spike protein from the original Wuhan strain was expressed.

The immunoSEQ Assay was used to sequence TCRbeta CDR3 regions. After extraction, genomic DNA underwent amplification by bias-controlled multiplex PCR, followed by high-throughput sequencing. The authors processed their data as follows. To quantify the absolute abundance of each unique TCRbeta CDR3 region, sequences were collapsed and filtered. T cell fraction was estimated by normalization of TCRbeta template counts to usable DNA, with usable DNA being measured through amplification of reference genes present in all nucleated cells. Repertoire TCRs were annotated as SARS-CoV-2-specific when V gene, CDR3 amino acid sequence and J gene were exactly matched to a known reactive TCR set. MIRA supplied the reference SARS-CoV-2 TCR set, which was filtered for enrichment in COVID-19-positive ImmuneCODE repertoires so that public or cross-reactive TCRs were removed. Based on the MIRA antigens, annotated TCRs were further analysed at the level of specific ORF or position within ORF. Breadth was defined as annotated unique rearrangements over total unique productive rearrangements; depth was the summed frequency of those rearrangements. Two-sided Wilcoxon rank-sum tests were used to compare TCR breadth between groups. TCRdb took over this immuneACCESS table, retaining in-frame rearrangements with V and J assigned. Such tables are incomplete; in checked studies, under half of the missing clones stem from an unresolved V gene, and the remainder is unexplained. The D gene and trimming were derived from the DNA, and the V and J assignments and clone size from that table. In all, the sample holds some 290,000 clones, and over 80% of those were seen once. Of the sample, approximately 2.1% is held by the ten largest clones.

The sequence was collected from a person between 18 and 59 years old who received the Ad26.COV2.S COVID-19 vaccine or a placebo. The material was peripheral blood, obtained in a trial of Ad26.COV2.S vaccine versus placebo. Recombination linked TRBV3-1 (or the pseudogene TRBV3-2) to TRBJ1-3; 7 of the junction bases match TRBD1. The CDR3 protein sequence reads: CASSPPGGFGNTIYF. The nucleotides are TGTGCCAGCAGCCCTCCAGGGGGTTTCGGAAACACCATATATTTT.